One TCR beta chain is described in this entry. Its recognized antigen is unknown. Base-call qualities are not available, and no considerably larger clone is one nucleotide away. The time point label, as the study defines it: cells obtained before transplantation from donor or recipient. CD3+CD4+ and CD3+CD8+ populations were FACS-sorted from unstimulated pre-transplant donor and recipient cells taken from spleen or lymph nodes. Library construction relied on the immunoSEQ multiplex PCR assay. In most patients, genomic DNA was isolated using the Qiagen DNeasy Blood and Tissue Kit and sent frozen to Adaptive Biotechnologies for TCR sequencing. For most patients, high-throughput TCR-beta CDR3 sequencing of genomic DNA was performed by Adaptive Biotechnologies. The original methods were these. TCR sequencing data were retrieved from Adaptive's ImmunoSEQ software for 15 to 20 patients, whereas a few other patients were processed with MiXCR and VDJtools. CD4 versus CD8 sorting errors were corrected by removing sequences found in both subsets at a frequency ratio below 5:1. CDR3 nucleotide sequences shared by donor and recipient were removed because the origin of these sequences could not be assigned. To count as alloreactive, a clone needed at least 2-fold expansion over unstimulated cells and a minimum CFSE-low frequency of 0.002% (template counts) or 0.001% (read counts). Clones detected in sequenced pre-transplant spleen, lymph node, or MLR CFSE-low populations of the donor or recipient were defined as mappable. The cumulative frequency of alloreactive clones was calculated as a percentage of all sequences, weighted by copy number. Held by TCRdb, this immuneACCESS table contains in-frame sequences only and omits some clones. Under half of the omission traces to an unresolved V gene where checked; the cause of the rest is unknown. For V, J and clone size, that table is used; D and trimming come from the DNA. A total of 100,000 to 120,000 clones appear in this sample, around 93% of them only once. About 0.51% of the sample belongs to the ten largest clones.

This specimen belongs to a study of graft-versus-host responses after intestinal transplantation (dated by TCRdb to the early 2020s). Study-wide context: Recipients received multivisceral, liver-intestinal, or isolated intestinal transplants. The cohort enrolled 20 to 30 intestinal transplant recipients including one retransplant, and a few patients lacking pretransplant specimens were excluded. A peak of at least 4% donor T cells among recipient peripheral blood mononuclear cells was the definition used for donor T cell macrochimerism. Instead of going to the commercial service, samples from a few later patients were sequenced in-house on an Illumina MiSeq and processed with MiXCR. Alloreactive clones were identified by sequencing pre-transplant mixed lymphocyte reaction products and comparing these products with unstimulated pre-transplant donor and recipient T cells. Every recipient was given anti-thymocyte globulin induction, followed by around three years of maintenance tacrolimus and steroids. After intestinal transplantation, graft-versus-host and host-versus-graft alloreactive T cell clones in the graft, circulation and bone marrow were tracked using bulk TCR-beta CDR3 sequencing.

What the study reported, not specific to this receptor: GvH clones turned up in recipient bone marrow, with some appearing earlier in ileal mucosa or blood, a pattern consistent with an intestinal mucosal origin. Early after transplant, peak levels of circulating GvH clones were found to be associated with declines in HvG clones. The relatively low number and heterogeneity of intestinal transplant patients limited the conclusions. High GvH to HvG T cell clonal ratios were observed in the allografts of patients with donor T cell macrochimerism.

Based on the germline V gene, the CDR1 and CDR2 sequences are MDHEN and SYDVKM. The CDR3 starts with the cysteine, ends with the phenylalanine, and has 15 residues. The CDR3 DNA has 45 bases and is translated from base 1. After removal of 11 bases from V and 0 bases from J, the junction retains 12 bases not matched to a gene. This TCR came from a human donor who received an intestinal transplant. Sequencing used unstimulated CD8+ T cells sorted from spleen or lymph node cells, obtained before intestinal transplant. The chain couples TRBV28 to TRBJ1-1, and TRBD1 matches 7 of the central bases. The CDR3 is CASQGDGRMNTEAFF. The nucleotide sequence is given as TGTGCCTCCCAGGGGGATGGGCGGATGAACACTGAAGCTTTCTTT.